A single sample is the source of the 18 T cell receptor beta chains below, sequenced in a study of cytomegalovirus exposure and HLA in healthy donors (dated by TCRdb to between 2016 and 2019). Libraries were prepared through the immunoSEQ multiplex PCR assay. The multiplex PCR relied on a mix of 60 forward primers for TCR Vbeta segments and 13 reverse primers for TCR Jbeta segments. Entries here come from immuneACCESS through TCRdb and include only in-frame sequences with V and J called. Some clones fail to appear in such tables; in the studies checked, an unresolved V gene covers under half of the shortfall, and the cause of the remainder is unknown. The sample table shows approximately 150,000 clones, and approximately 79% are seen once. Jointly, the top ten make up under 1.5% of the sample. What was sequenced was PBMCs. Receptors originate from a man in his sixties in good health and CMV-seronegative.

This clone was found a few times. The CDR3 bases are TGTGCCAGCAGTCTGATCGGTAACTCTGGAAACACCATATATTTT. Protein: CASSLIGNSGNTIYF. J is TRBJ1-3 and V is TRBV2; D unclear. V gave up 5 bases and J gave up 0 bases, with 11 bases separating them. The CDR3 contains 15 residues. The germline V gene has CDR1 SNHLY and CDR2 FYNNEI.

The CDR3 loop reads CASSTKIGTSGGSSYEQYF. CDR3 bases: TGTGCCAGCAGCACTAAAATCGGGACTAGCGGGGGGAGCTCCTACGAGCAGTACTTC. The V gene is TRBV28, the J gene TRBJ2-7; 15 nucleotides match TRBD2. The ends lost 6 bases at V and 0 bases at J; junction bases unmatched: 12. In germline, CDR1 is MDHEN, CDR2 SYDVKM. This CDR3 is 19 amino acids long.

This chain uses TRBV27 with TRBJ2-3; 7 bases are a match to TRBD2. The CDR3 has 17 amino acids. Trimming took 5 bases from V and 4 from J; bases not matched to a gene: 15. The germline V gene has CDR1 MNHEY and CDR2 SMNVEV (reference sequence). The CDR3 loop reads CASSPASGNTLADTQYF. The CDR3, as DNA: TGTGCCAGCAGTCCCGCTAGCGGTAACACCCTGGCAGATACGCAGTATTTT.

This clone was seen a handful of times. The rearrangement links TRBV7-9 to TRBJ2-3, with D possibly being TRBD2 (5 bases). The CDR3 is 12 residues long. With 6 bases removed from V and 1 base from J, the gap between germline ends came to 5 bases. The germline V gene encodes CDR1 SEHNR and CDR2 FQNEAQ (reference sequence). The CDR3 reads CASRRGTDTQYF. CDR3 sequence (DNA): TGTGCCAGCAGGAGGGGCACAGATACGCAGTATTTT. Full variable domain (rest looked up from reference TRBV7-9 and TRBJ2-3): DTGVSQNPRHKITKRGQNVTFRCDPISEHNRLYWYRQTLGQGPEFLTYFQNEAQLEKSRLLSDRFSAERPKGSFSTLEIQRTEQGDSAMYLCASRRGTDTQYFGPGTRLTVL.

The V call is TRBV5-1, the J call TRBJ2-2, with D possibly matching TRBD1 (6 bases). The V gene's germline CDR1 is SGHRS and CDR2 YFSETQ. V dropped 0 bases and J dropped 5 bases, with 11 bases sitting between them. The CDR3 is 15 residues long. The DNA for the CDR3 is TGCGCCAGCAGCTTGGGGGACACCAGGACCGGGGAGCTGTTTTTT. Its protein product is CASSLGDTRTGELFF. Full variable domain (rest looked up from reference TRBV5-1 and TRBJ2-2): KAGVTQTPRYLIKTRGQQVTLSCSPISGHRSVSWYQQTPGQGLQFLFEYFSETQRNKGNFPGRFSGRQFSNSRSEMNVSTLELGDSALYLCASSLGDTRTGELFFGEGSRLTVL.

The V gene is TRBV7-9, the J gene TRBJ2-7, with 9 positions matching TRBD1. J was trimmed by 5 bases and V by 4 bases; bases with no gene match: 6. CDR3 size: 14 residues. CDR1 is SEHNR and CDR2 is FQNEAQ in the germline V gene (reference sequence). CDR3 sequence: CASSYTGGRHEQYF. CDR3 bases: TGTGCCAGCAGCTATACAGGGGGCAGGCACGAGCAGTACTTC.

This clone showed up just once. The gene calls are TRBV19 and TRBJ2-1; TRBD2 aligns across 9 bases. CDR1 and CDR2 from the germline V gene are LNHDA and SQIVND (reference sequence). The CDR3 sequence is 16 residues long. J was trimmed by 2 bases and V by 7 bases; bases with no gene match: 9. The CDR3 nucleotides are TGTGCCAGTACCGCAGTGACTAGCGGCCCCTACAATGAGCAGTTCTTC. Translating it yields CASTAVTSGPYNEQFF.

The chain is built from TRBV2 and TRBJ2-1; 13 bases agree with TRBD2. The germline CDR1 and CDR2 sequences are SNHLY and FYNNEI. The J segment lost 8 bases and the V segment lost 6 bases, leaving 10 bases of the junction unmatched. This CDR3 region has 16 residues. The DNA for the CDR3 is TGTGCCAGCAGCGAGTATTTGGGACTAGCGGGATATGAGCAGTTCTTC. Its translation: CASSEYLGLAGYEQFF.

This chain links TRBV25-1 with TRBJ1-6; 8 nucleotides align to TRBD1. Losses at the gene ends were 1 base for V and 10 bases for J; bases not matched to a gene: 6. Looked up from germline, CDR1 is MGHDK and CDR2 is SYGVNS. This CDR3 is built from 15 residues. The CDR3 is CASSESGQGKSPLHF. The CDR3 region has the DNA TGTGCCAGCAGTGAATCTGGACAGGGAAAATCACCCCTCCACTTT.

The J gene is TRBJ1-2, the V gene TRBV19; a weak D match, TRBD1 (6 bases). The V and J ends lost 5 bases and 6 bases respectively, with 13 bases between them. Per germline, CDR1 LNHDA and CDR2 SQIVND (reference sequence). This CDR3 comprises 13 residues. The CDR3: CASSLGAVNGYTF. The CDR3 coding sequence is TGTGCCAGTAGTTTGGGGGCGGTGAATGGCTACACCTTC.

The CDR3 DNA sequence: TGTGCCAGCAGTTTTATTGGCAGGGGGCCAGAGACCCAGTACTTC. Its protein is CASSFIGRGPETQYF. The chain is built from TRBV28 and TRBJ2-5; TRBD1 matches 8 bases. V lost 3 bases and J lost 4; bases outside the gene matches: 7. The germline V gene encodes CDR1 MDHEN and CDR2 SYDVKM. The CDR3 runs to 15 residues.

This chain connects TRBV5-1 to TRBJ2-7; 7 bases line up with TRBD2. Germline V lookup: CDR1 SGHRS, CDR2 YFSETQ. The CDR3 length is 15 residues. The V and J ends lost 3 bases and 3 bases, in that order; junction bases with no gene match: 9. The CDR3 loop reads CASSWGGDLYYEQYF. CDR3 sequence (DNA): TGCGCCAGCAGCTGGGGGGGGGATCTCTACTACGAGCAGTACTTC.

This clone occurred a few times. This chain connects TRBV5-8 to TRBJ1-4; perhaps TRBD1 as D (6 bases). The CDR3 spans 15 residues. The germline gives CDR1 SGHTS, CDR2 YDEGEE. V lost 4 bases and J lost 0, with 10 bases in between. The CDR3 DNA reads TGTGCCAGCAGCATCGGACAGCCAACTAATGAAAAACTGTTTTTT. This encodes CASSIGQPTNEKLFF.

The chain combines TRBV5-8 with TRBJ2-3; 16 bases line up with TRBD2. V gave up 3 bases and J gave up 3 bases; unmatched junction bases: 4. The CDR3 contains 17 residues. Germline CDR1 and CDR2: SGHTS and YDEGEE. The CDR3 protein is CASSSGLAGGPTDTQYF. Written as DNA, the CDR3 is TGTGCCAGCAGCTCGGGACTAGCGGGAGGGCCAACAGATACGCAGTATTTT.

This clone was seen only once. CDR3 loop: CASSSRLAGEPQYF. CDR3 bases: TGTGCCAGCAGCTCGCGACTAGCGGGAGAACCCCAGTACTTC. This chain links TRBV7-7 with TRBJ2-5; TRBD2 matches 12 bases. Germline values: CDR1 SSHAT, CDR2 FNYEAQ (reference sequence). CDR3 length: 14 amino acids. Losses at the gene ends were 4 bases for V and 9 bases for J; bases not matched to a gene: 6.

This clone showed up just a few times. The chain is built from TRBV28 and TRBJ1-2, with 9 bases fitting TRBD1. J was trimmed by 2 bases and V by 11 bases; bases with no gene match: 6. The CDR3 length is 13 residues. CDR1 and CDR2 (germline): MDHEN, SYDVKM. CDR3: CAGLGQGNYGYTF. The CDR3 DNA reads as TGTGCCGGGCTTGGACAGGGGAACTATGGCTACACCTTC.

The chain uses TRBV28 and TRBJ1-2; 9 positions match TRBD1. This CDR3 spans 17 amino acids. CDR1 and CDR2 (germline): MDHEN, SYDVKM. J was trimmed by 0 bases and V by 4 bases; bases with no gene match: 9. The CDR3, as DNA: TGTGCCAGCAGTTCGCTCGGGACAGGGTTGGCTAACTATGGCTACACCTTC. Amino acids: CASSSLGTGLANYGYTF.

The chain is built from TRBV6-1 and TRBJ2-5; TRBD1 matches at 8 bases. Matching the DNA end better, TRBJ2-7 makes the J call doubtful. CDR1 MNHNS and CDR2 SASEGT come from the germline V gene. The CDR3 length is 14 residues. Here the CDR3 reads CASSGSQGVYEQYF. DNA for the CDR3: TGTGCCAGCAGTGGGTCACAGGGGGTCTACGAGCAGTACTTC.